The clone carrying this TCR beta chain was detected ten times or more. The target antigen is unknown. CDR1 and CDR2 from the germline V gene are SGHTA and FQGTGA. The CDR3 length is 15 residues. Trimming removed 2 bases at V and 0 bases at J, with 9 bases between. This sample is part of a study of metastatic and nonmetastatic thyroid tumors. Study overall: Comparative analysis of repertoires was undertaken across blood and tumor or nodule tissue obtained from malignant and benign thyroid patients. Overall study findings and caveats: Malignant thyroid tumors reportedly exceeded benign nodules significantly in TCR beta diversity, with the difference appearing in blood and tumor.

Nobody among the patients had been given any treatment before thyroid surgery. In the authors' workflow: The distant-metastasis classifier for papillary thyroid cancer was built from CDR3 differences across clinicopathological groups. TCRdb called clones again from the PCR reads with MiXCR. The V and J calls and clone size come from TCRdb's table, not from the authors' own analysis. The data hold about 25,000 clones, with 20% to 25% observed a single time. The chain couples TRBV7-3 to TRBJ2-3; D might be TRBD2 (6 bases). Sequenced: adjacent normal tissue. The source of this sequence is a female donor with papillary thyroid cancer or a benign thyroid nodule (not recorded which). Some clones in this sample may be carry-over from other donors' samples. The CDR3 reads CASSLGSGSTDTQYF. The DNA of the CDR3 is TGTGCCAGCAGCTTAGGGAGCGGGAGCACAGATACGCAGTATTTT.